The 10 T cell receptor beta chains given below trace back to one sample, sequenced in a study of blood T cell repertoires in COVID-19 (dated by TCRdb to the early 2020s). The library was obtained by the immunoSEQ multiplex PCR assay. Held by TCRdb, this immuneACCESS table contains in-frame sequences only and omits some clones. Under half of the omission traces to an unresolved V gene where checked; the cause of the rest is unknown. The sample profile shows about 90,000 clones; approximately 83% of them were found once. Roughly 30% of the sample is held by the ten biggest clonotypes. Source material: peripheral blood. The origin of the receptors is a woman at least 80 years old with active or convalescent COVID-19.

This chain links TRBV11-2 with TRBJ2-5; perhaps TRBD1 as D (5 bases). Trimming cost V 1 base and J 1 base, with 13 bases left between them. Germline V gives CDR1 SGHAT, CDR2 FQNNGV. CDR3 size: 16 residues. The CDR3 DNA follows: TGTGCCAGCAGCTTAGCCGCAGGGTTGCTCCAAGAGACCCAGTACTTC. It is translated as CASSLAAGLLQETQYF.

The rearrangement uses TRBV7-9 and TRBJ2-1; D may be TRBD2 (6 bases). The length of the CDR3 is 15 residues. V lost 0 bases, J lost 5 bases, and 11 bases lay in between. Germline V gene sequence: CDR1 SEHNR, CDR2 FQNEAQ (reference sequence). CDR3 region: CASSLALRENNEQFF. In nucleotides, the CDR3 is TGTGCCAGCAGCTTAGCACTCCGGGAGAACAATGAGCAGTTCTTC.

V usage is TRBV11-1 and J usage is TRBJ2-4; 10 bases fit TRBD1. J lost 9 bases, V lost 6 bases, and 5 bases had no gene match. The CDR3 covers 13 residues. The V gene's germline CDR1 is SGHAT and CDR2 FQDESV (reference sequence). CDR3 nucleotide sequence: TGTGCCAGCAGACGGACAGGGGGTGGCATTCAGTACTTC. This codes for CASRRTGGGIQYF. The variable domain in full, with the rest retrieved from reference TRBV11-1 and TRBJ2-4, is EAEVAQSPRYKITEKSQAVAFWCDPISGHATLYWYRQILGQGPELLVQFQDESVVDDSQLPKDRFSAERLKGVDSTLKIQPAELGDSAMYLCASRRTGGGIQYFGAGTRLSVL.

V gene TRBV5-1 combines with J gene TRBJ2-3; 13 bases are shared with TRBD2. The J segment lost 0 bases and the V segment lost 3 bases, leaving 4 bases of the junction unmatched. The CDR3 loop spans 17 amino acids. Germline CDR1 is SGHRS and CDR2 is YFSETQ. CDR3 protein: CASSSWTSGSSTDTQYF. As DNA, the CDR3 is TGCGCCAGCAGCTCCTGGACTAGCGGGAGTAGCACAGATACGCAGTATTTT.

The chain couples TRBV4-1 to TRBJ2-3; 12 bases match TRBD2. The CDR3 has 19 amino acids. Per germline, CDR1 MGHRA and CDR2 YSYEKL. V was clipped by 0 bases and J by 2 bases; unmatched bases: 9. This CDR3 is CASSQDRYTSGRNTDTQYF. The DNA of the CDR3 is TGCGCCAGCAGCCAAGATCGATATACTAGCGGGAGGAACACAGATACGCAGTATTTT.

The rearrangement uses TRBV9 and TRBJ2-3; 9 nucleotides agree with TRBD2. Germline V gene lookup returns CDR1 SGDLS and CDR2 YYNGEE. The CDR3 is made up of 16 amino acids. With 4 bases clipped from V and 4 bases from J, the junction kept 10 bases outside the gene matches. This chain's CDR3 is CASSTSGTSWADTQYF. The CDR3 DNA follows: TGTGCCAGCAGCACTTCCGGGACTAGCTGGGCAGATACGCAGTATTTT.

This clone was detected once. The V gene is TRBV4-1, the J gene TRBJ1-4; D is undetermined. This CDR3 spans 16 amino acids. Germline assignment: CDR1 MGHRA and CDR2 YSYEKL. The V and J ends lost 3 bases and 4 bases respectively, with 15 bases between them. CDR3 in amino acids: CASSHPTRLVNEKLFF. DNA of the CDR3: TGCGCCAGCAGCCACCCCACACGCCTAGTTAATGAAAAACTGTTTTTT.

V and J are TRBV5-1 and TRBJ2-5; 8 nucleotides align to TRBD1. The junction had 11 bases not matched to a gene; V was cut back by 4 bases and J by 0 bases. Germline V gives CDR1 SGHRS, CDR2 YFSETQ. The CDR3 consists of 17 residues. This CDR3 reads CASSSNNRGVNQETQYF. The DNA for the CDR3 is TGCGCCAGCAGCAGTAACAACAGGGGGGTGAACCAAGAGACCCAGTACTTC.

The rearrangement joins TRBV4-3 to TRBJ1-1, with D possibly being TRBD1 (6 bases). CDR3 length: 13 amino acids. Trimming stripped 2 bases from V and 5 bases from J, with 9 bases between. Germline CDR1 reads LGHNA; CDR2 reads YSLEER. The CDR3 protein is CASSQLGGTEAFF. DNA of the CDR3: TGCGCCAGCAGCCAATTAGGGGGAACTGAAGCTTTCTTT.

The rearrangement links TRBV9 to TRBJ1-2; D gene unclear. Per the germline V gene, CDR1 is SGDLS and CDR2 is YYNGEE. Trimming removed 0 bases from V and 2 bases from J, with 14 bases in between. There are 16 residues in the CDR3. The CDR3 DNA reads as TGTGCCAGCAGCGTAGCCCTGGGGAGAGGAAACTATGGCTACACCTTC. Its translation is CASSVALGRGNYGYTF. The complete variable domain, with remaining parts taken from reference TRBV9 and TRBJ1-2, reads DSGVTQTPKHLITATGQRVTLRCSPRSGDLSVYWYQQSLDQGLQFLIQYYNGEERAKGNILERFSAQQFPDLHSELNLSSLELGDSALYFCASSVALGRGNYGYTFGSGTRLTVV.